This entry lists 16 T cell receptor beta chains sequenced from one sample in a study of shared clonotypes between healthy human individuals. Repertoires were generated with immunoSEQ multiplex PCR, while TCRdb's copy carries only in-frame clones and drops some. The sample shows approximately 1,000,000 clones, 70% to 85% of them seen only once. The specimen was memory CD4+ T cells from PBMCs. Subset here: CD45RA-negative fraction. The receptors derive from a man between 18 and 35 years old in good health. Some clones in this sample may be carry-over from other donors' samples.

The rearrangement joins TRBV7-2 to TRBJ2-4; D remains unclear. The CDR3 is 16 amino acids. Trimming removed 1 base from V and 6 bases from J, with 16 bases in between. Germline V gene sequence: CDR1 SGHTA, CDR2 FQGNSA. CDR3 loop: CASSLGRAGSGNIQYF. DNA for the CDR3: TGTGCCAGCAGCTTAGGAAGGGCCGGGTCCGGAAACATTCAGTACTTC.

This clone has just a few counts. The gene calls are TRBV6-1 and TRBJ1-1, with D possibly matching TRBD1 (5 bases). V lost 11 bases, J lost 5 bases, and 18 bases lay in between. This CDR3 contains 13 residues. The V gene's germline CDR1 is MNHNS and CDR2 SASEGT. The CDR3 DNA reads TGTGCCGCTCGGACGGGGGATTGGACTGAAGCTTTCTTT. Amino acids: CAARTGDWTEAFF.

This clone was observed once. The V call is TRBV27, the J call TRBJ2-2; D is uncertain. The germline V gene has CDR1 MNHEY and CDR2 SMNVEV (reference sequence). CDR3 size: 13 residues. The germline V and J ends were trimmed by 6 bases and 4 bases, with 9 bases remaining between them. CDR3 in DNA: TGTGCCAGCAGCCGAACATCCACCGGGGAGCTGTTTTTT. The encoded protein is CASSRTSTGELFF.

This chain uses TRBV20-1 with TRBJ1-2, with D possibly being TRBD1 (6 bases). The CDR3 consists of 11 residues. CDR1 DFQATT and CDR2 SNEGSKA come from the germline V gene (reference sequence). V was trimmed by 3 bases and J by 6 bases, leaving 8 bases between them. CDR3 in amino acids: CSASQGHGYTF. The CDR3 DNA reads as TGCAGTGCTAGTCAGGGGCATGGCTACACCTTC.

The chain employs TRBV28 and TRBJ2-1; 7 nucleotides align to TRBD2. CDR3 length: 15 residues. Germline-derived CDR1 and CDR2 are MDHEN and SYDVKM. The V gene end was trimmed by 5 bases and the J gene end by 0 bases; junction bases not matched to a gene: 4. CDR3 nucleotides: TGTGCCAGCAGTGTGGGCGGGGGCTCCTACAATGAGCAGTTCTTC. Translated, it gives CASSVGGGSYNEQFF.

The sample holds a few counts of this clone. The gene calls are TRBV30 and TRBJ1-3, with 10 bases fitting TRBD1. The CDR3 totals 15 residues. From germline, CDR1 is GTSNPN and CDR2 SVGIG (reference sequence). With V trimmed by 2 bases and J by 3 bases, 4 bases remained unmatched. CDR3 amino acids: CAWSKGTGVGNTIYF. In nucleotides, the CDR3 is TGTGCCTGGAGTAAGGGGACAGGGGTTGGAAACACCATATATTTT.

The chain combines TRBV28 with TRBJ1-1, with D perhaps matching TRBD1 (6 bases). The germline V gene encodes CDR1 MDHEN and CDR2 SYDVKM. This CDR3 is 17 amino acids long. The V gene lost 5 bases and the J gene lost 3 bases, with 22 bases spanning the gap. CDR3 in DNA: TGTGCCAGCAGTGCTCCGGGGGGGGCCAGGCCGGACACTGAAGCTTTCTTT. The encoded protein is CASSAPGGARPDTEAFF.

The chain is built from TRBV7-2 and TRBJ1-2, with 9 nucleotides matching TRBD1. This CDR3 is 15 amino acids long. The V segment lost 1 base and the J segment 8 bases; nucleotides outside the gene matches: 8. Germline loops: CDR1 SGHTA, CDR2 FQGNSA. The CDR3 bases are TGTGCCAGCAGCTTAGTTCAGGGACAGGGAAGGGGCTACACCTTC. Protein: CASSLVQGQGRGYTF.

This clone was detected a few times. CDR3 DNA: TGTGCCAGCAGTGACTCTAGCGGGGACACCGGGGAGCTGTTTTTT. It encodes CASSDSSGDTGELFF. V gene TRBV6-4 combines with J gene TRBJ2-2; TRBD2 agrees at 8 bases. This CDR3 comprises 15 residues. CDR1 is MRHNA, CDR2 SNTAGT, per germline. V dropped 0 bases and J dropped 3; count of bases not matched to a gene: 0.

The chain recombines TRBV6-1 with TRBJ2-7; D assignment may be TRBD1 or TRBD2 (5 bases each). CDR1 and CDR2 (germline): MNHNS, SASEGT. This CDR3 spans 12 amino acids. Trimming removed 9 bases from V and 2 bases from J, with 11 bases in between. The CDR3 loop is CASFGTAYEQYF. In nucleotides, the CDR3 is TGTGCCAGTTTCGGGACGGCCTACGAGCAGTACTTC.

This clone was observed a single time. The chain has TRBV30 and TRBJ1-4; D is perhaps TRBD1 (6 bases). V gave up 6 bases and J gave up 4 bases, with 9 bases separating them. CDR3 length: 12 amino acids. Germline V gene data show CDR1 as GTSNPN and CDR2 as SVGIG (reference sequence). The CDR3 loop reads CACRQDNEKLFF. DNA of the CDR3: TGTGCCTGTAGACAGGATAATGAAAAACTGTTTTTT.

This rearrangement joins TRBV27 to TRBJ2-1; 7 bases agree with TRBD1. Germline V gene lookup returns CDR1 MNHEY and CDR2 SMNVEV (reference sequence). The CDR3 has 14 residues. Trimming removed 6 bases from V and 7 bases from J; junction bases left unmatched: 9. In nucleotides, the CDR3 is TGTGCCAGCAGCTTCGACAGGGCACCGAATGAGCAGTTCTTC. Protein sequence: CASSFDRAPNEQFF.

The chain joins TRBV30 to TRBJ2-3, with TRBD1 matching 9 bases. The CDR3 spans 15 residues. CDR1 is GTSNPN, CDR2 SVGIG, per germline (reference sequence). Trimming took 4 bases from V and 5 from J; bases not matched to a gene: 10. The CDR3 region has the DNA TGTGCCTGGACCCACTGGGGACAGGGAATAGATACGCAGTATTTT. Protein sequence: CAWTHWGQGIDTQYF.

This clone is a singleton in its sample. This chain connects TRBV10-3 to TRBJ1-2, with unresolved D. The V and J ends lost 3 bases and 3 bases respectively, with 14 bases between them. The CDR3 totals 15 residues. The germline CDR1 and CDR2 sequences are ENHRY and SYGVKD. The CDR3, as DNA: TGTGCCATCAGTGAAGGGTGGCCAGCGTACTATGGCTACACCTTC. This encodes CAISEGWPAYYGYTF.

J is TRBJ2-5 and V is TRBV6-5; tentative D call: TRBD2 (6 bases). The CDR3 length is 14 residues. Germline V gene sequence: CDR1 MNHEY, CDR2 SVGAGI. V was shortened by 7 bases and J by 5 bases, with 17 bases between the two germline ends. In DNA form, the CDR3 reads TGTGCCAGCAACGGGTGGGGGGACCGCGAGACCCAGTACTTC. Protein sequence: CASNGWGDRETQYF.

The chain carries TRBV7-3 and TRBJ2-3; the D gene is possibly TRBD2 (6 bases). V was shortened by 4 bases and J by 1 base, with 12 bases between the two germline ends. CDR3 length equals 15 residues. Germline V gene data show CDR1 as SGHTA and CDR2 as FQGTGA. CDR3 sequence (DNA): TGTGCCAGCAGCTGGCTAGCGACGCGCACAGATACGCAGTATTTT. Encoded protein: CASSWLATRTDTQYF.